Below are 23 T cell receptor beta chains sequenced from a single sample in a study of Graves' ophthalmopathy and Graves' hyperthyroidism. Using RNA transcripts, the TCR beta CDR3 regions were amplified. RT-PCR in the first round used HTBI primers; a second-round multiplex PCR followed. TCRdb re-analysed the multiplex PCR reads in MiXCR, keeping a single row per CDR3 protein. This table holds about 740,000 distinct CDR3 sequences, roughly 41% found once. Sequenced input: peripheral blood. These receptors all stem from an adult man with Graves' ophthalmopathy.

This clonotype was recorded a few times. CDR3 in amino acids: CASSQGRAGGGETQYF. The CDR3 coding sequence is TGTGCCAGCAGCCAAGGTCGAGCGGGAGGTGGAGAGACCCAGTACTTC. V is TRBV7-2 and J is TRBJ2-5, with TRBD2 matching 9 bases. Trimming cost V 5 bases and J 4 bases; bases outside gene matches: 11. The germline gives CDR1 SGHTA, CDR2 FQGNSA. This CDR3 region has 16 residues.

Notes on this clonotype: The germline gene is not matched at one end of the junction; a read error may be the cause. The J gene is TRBJ2-7, the V gene TRBV7-9; D is unresolved. The CDR3 is made up of 15 amino acids. The germline V gene encodes CDR1 SEHNR and CDR2 FQNEAQ (reference sequence). The CDR3 loop reads CASSQDFASLYEQYF. CDR3 bases: TGCGCCAGCAGCCAAGACTTCGCCTCGTTATACGAGCAGTACTTC.

The genes are TRBV29-1 and TRBJ1-5; D gene uncertain. Germline V gene sequence: CDR1 SQVTM, CDR2 ANQGSEA. There are 10 residues in the CDR3. CDR3 sequence (DNA): TGCAGTTTGGTCCCACAGCCCCAGCATTTT. Residues: CSLVPQPQHF.

This clonotype was recorded at least ten times. The rearrangement joins TRBV2 to TRBJ1-2; D is uncertain. Germline V gene sequence: CDR1 SNHLY, CDR2 FYNNEI. This CDR3 spans 12 amino acids. V lost 2 bases and J 8 bases, leaving 9 bases between the germline ends. CDR3 sequence (DNA): TGTGCCAGCAGTGAACGGTCGGGAGGCTACACCTTC. As protein: CASSERSGGYTF.

This clonotype is a singleton in its sample. A much larger clone sits a single nucleotide away, making a read error possible. Since the CDR3 does not end with the conserved phenylalanine or tryptophan, this likely comes from a read error. The gene calls are TRBV7-9 and TRBJ2-5, with D unresolved. Germline V gene sequence: CDR1 SEHNR, CDR2 FQNEAQ (reference sequence). V was pared by 4 bases and J by 2 bases, with 5 bases between. This CDR3 contains 12 residues. In DNA form, the CDR3 reads TGTGCCAGCAGCTGGATACAAGAGACCCAGTACCTC. Translated, it gives CASSWIQETQYL.

This chain joins TRBV11-1 and TRBJ1-1; D unclear. V lost 11 bases and J 6 bases, leaving 16 bases between the germline ends. The CDR3 is made up of 12 amino acids. Looked up from germline, CDR1 is SGHAT and CDR2 is FQDESV (reference sequence). CDR3 DNA sequence: TGTGCCTGGAGAAACGGCGGGGCTGAAGCTTTCTTT. It codes for CAWRNGGAEAFF. Complete variable domain (other parts from reference TRBV11-1 and TRBJ1-1): EAEVAQSPRYKITEKSQAVAFWCDPISGHATLYWYRQILGQGPELLVQFQDESVVDDSQLPKDRFSAERLKGVDSTLKIQPAELGDSAMYLCAWRNGGAEAFFGQGTRLTVV.

This clonotype was seen a handful of times. Germline is not matched at one junction end, which may reflect a read error. The chain carries TRBV10-3 and TRBJ1-2; D remains unclear. Germline values: CDR1 ENHRY, CDR2 SYGVKD. This CDR3 has 13 residues. DNA for the CDR3: TGTGCCAGCAGTGAGGGAAAACGGTATGGCTACACCTTC. It codes for CASSEGKRYGYTF.

This clonotype was seen more than once but under ten times. The V and J genes are TRBV2 and TRBJ2-7, with D perhaps TRBD2 (6 bases). The CDR3 sequence is 16 residues long. Trimming took off 4 bases at V and 5 bases at J, with 21 bases between the two ends. The germline V gene encodes CDR1 SNHLY and CDR2 FYNNEI. The CDR3 loop reads CASSAQGAGLLNEQYF. The DNA for the CDR3 is TGTGCCAGCAGTGCTCAGGGCGCGGGATTACTCAACGAGCAGTACTTC.

A remark on this clonotype: One end of the junction does not line up with germline, which may come from a read error. The chain uses TRBV7-9 and TRBJ2-6; a weak D match, TRBD1 (6 bases). Germline V lookup: CDR1 SEHNR, CDR2 FQNEAQ (reference sequence). The CDR3 totals 17 residues. DNA of the CDR3: TGTGCCAGCAGCCTGGTCCCATCAGGGGCTGGGGCCAACGTCCCGACTTTC. Translating it yields CASSLVPSGAGANVPTF.

Worth noting for this clonotype: Sequence at one end of the junction differs from germline and may be a read error. The chain has TRBV2 and TRBJ2-7, with D tentatively TRBD2 (6 bases). CDR3 length equals 12 residues. Germline CDR1 reads SNHLY; CDR2 reads FYNNEI. CDR3 residues: CASSYPSAGRHF. CDR3 sequence (DNA): TGTGCCAGCAGTTACCCCTCGGCGGGGAGGCACTTC.

The chain links TRBV2 to TRBJ2-5; D is uncertain. V was shortened by 6 bases and J by 2 bases, with 16 bases between the two germline ends. Germline values: CDR1 SNHLY, CDR2 FYNNEI. This CDR3 comprises 15 residues. The CDR3 DNA is TGTGCCAGCAGCCCCACTGGCAACCCTCAAGAGACCCAGTACTTC. Amino acids: CASSPTGNPQETQYF.

The chain joins TRBV7-9 to TRBJ1-4; 7 nucleotides match TRBD1. Germline values: CDR1 SEHNR, CDR2 FQNEAQ (reference sequence). J was trimmed by 2 bases and V by 6 bases; bases with no gene match: 9. The CDR3 is 16 amino acids. The CDR3 nucleotides are TGTGCCAGCAGTCCTAACTGGGGACAGACTAATGAAAAACTGTTTTTT. This gives the protein CASSPNWGQTNEKLFF. Looking up the rest from reference TRBV7-9 and TRBJ1-4 gives the full variable domain: DTGVSQNPRHKITKRGQNVTFRCDPISEHNRLYWYRQTLGQGPEFLTYFQNEAQLEKSRLLSDRFSAERPKGSFSTLEIQRTEQGDSAMYLCASSPNWGQTNEKLFFGSGTQLSVL.

V is TRBV15 and J is TRBJ1-2; possibly TRBD1 for D (5 bases). The V end was cut by 1 base, the J end by 4 bases, with 10 bases between. This CDR3 spans 14 amino acids. Looked up from germline, CDR1 is LNHNV and CDR2 is YYDKDF (reference sequence). CDR3 protein: CATSRGGAAYGYTF. As DNA, the CDR3 is TGTGCCACCAGCAGAGGAGGGGCAGCCTATGGCTACACCTTC.

The chain links TRBV2 to TRBJ1-3; a possible D gene is TRBD1 (5 bases). The V end lost 5 bases, the J end lost 4 bases, and 12 bases lay between the germline ends. CDR3 length: 14 amino acids. The germline gives CDR1 SNHLY, CDR2 FYNNEI. Written as DNA, the CDR3 is TGTGCCAGCAGTCCGGGACCGCCCGGAAACACCATATATTTT. It translates to CASSPGPPGNTIYF.

This chain uses TRBV24-1 with TRBJ1-5; TRBD1 agrees at 10 bases. The germline gives CDR1 KGHDR, CDR2 SFDVKD. CDR3 length: 17 residues. V was clipped by 2 bases and J by 5 bases; unmatched bases: 8. The CDR3 DNA reads TGTGCCACCAGTGATTCCGCTTTAGGGACAGGGGATCAGCCCCAGCATTTT. It yields the protein CATSDSALGTGDQPQHF.

This clonotype was counted at least ten times. The CDR3 region is CASSHLGQGNSPLHF. Written as DNA, the CDR3 is TGTGCCAGCAGCCACCTAGGACAGGGTAATTCACCCCTCCACTTT. The chain uses TRBV14 and TRBJ1-6, with 8 bases fitting TRBD1. This CDR3 contains 15 residues. V shed 3 bases, J shed 6 bases, and the junction held 4 bases outside the gene matches. Germline assignment: CDR1 SGHDN and CDR2 FVKESK.

This clonotype was seen at least ten times. The rearrangement links TRBV5-8 to TRBJ1-6, with 7 positions matching TRBD1. Trimming cost V 4 bases and J 2 bases; bases outside gene matches: 6. The CDR3 runs 16 residues. Per the germline V gene, CDR1 is SGHTS and CDR2 is YDEGEE. This chain's CDR3 is CASSRQGSAYNSPLHF. CDR3 in DNA: TGTGCCAGCAGCAGACAGGGTTCCGCCTATAATTCACCCCTCCACTTT.

Turning to this clonotype: The missing conserved phenylalanine or tryptophan at the end of this CDR3 makes a read error likely. No DNA is shown, since the ends of the CDR3 on it are uncertain; the CDR3 is the one TCRdb lists. The V and J genes are TRBV7-9 and TRBJ1-4. From germline, CDR1 is SEHNR and CDR2 FQNEAQ (reference sequence). The CDR3 spans 11 amino acids, including both terminal residues. CDR3 sequence reads: CASRDAGLRIG.

CDR3 sequence: CASSLRLGRFGKYEQYF. CDR3 DNA sequence: TGTGCCAGCAGCCTACGACTCGGACGGTTCGGAAAGTACGAGCAGTACTTC. The J gene is TRBJ2-7, the V gene TRBV12-3 or TRBV12-4; no clear D gene. CDR3 length: 17 residues. V lost 6 bases to trimming and J lost 4 bases, with 25 bases between them.

This clonotype came up many times. The chain carries TRBV20-1 and TRBJ2-7; 10 nucleotides line up with TRBD1. The V and J ends lost 3 bases and 6 bases, in that order; junction bases with no gene match: 5. Per germline, CDR1 DFQATT and CDR2 SNEGSKA (reference sequence). CDR3 length: 13 amino acids. In DNA, the CDR3 is TGCAGTGCTAGTGACAGGGGGCGGTCCGAGCAGTACTTC. Protein sequence: CSASDRGRSEQYF.

The chain employs TRBV20-1 and TRBJ1-5, with no clear D. Germline values: CDR1 DFQATT, CDR2 SNEGSKA (reference sequence). The V end was cut by 2 bases, the J end by 4 bases, with 15 bases between. The length of the CDR3 is 15 residues. The CDR3 DNA follows: TGCAGTGCTAGATCGGGCACAAGAGGTAATCAGCCCCAGCATTTT. Protein product: CSARSGTRGNQPQHF.

This clonotype was detected ten times or more. The chain uses TRBV29-1 and TRBJ1-4; D unclear. The CDR3 runs to 14 residues. Germline CDR1 is SQVTM and CDR2 is ANQGSEA. Trimming took off 4 bases at V and 0 bases at J, with 9 bases between the two ends. CDR3 region: CSVAGSTTNEKLFF. The CDR3 region has the DNA TGCAGCGTTGCGGGGAGTACAACTAATGAAAAACTGTTTTTT. Full variable domain (missing parts from reference TRBV29-1 and TRBJ1-4): SAVISQKPSRDICQRGTSLTIQCQVDSQVTMMFWYRQQPGQSLTLIATANQGSEATYESGFVIDKFPISRPNLTFSTLTVSNMSPEDSSIYLCSVAGSTTNEKLFFGSGTQLSVL.

The chain has TRBV27 and TRBJ1-2; the match to TRBD1 covers 7 bases. J gave up 6 bases and V 4 bases, and 14 bases lay outside the gene matches. CDR1 is MNHEY, CDR2 SMNVEV, per germline (reference sequence). CDR3 length: 16 amino acids. CDR3 in DNA: TGTGCCAGCAGTTACCACGGGACGAGGGGGCAGAATGGCTACACCTTC. Translating gives CASSYHGTRGQNGYTF.